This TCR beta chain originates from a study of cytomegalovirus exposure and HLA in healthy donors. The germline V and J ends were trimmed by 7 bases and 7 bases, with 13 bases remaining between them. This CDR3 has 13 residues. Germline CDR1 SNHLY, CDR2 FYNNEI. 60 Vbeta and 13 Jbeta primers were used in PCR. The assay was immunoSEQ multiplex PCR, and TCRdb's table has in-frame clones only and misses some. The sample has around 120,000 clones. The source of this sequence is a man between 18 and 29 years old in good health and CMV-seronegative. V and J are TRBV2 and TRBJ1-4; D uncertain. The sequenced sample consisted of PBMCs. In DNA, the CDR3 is TGTGCCAGCACCGAGAGGGTCGGTGAAAAACTGTTTTTT. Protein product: CASTERVGEKLFF.